This T cell receptor beta chain derives from a study of blood T cell repertoires in COVID-19. Repertoires were generated with immunoSEQ multiplex PCR, while TCRdb's copy carries only in-frame clones and drops some. The table records tens of thousands of clones, roughly 89% of them present only once. This clone showed up just once. Other DNA variants within this sample encode the same CDR3. The specimen was peripheral blood. The clonotype originates from a woman aged 50 to 60 in a cohort sampled during active COVID-19.

CDR3 in amino acids: CASSEGPGVYEQYF. For the CDR3, the DNA is TGTGCCAGCAGTGAAGGTCCAGGGGTCTACGAGCAGTACTTC. The chain is built from TRBV6-1 and TRBJ2-7; tentatively, D is TRBD1 (6 bases). The V gene's germline CDR1 is MNHNS and CDR2 SASEGT. V dropped 1 base and J dropped 3 bases, with 10 bases sitting between them. This CDR3 region has 14 residues.